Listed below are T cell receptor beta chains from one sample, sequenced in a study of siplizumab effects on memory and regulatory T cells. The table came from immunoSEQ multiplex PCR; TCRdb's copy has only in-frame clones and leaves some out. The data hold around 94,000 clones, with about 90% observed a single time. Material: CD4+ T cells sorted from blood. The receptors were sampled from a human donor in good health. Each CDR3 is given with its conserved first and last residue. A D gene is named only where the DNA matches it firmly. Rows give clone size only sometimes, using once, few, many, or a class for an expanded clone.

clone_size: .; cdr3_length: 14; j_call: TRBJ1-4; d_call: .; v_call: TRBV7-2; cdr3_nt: TGTGCCAGCAGCTTAGTGTCCGGGAATGAAAAACTGTTTTTT; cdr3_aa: CASSLVSGNEKLFF
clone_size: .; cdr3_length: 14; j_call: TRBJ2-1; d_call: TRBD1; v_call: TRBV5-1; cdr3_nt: TGCGCCAGCAGAAAGGTTACGTCAGGGGGTGAGCAGTTCTTC; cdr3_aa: CASRKVTSGGEQFF
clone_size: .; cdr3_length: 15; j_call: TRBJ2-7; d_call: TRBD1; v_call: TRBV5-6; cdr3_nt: TGTGCCAGCAGCTTGGTTGGACAGGGGGCTTACGAGCAGTACTTC; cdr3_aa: CASSLVGQGAYEQYF
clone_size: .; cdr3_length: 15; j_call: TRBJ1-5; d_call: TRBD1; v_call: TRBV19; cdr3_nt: TGTGCCAGTAGTGGGGGACAGGGGAGGAATCAGCCCCAGCATTTT; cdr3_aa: CASSGGQGRNQPQHF
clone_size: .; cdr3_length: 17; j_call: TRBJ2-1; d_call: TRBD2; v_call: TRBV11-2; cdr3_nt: TGTGCCAGCAGCTTCGCCTGGACTAGCGGGATTGACAATGAGCAGTTCTTC; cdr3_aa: CASSFAWTSGIDNEQFF
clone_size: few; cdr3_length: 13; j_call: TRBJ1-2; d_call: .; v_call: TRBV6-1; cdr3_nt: TGTGCCAGCATCTTAAGGGCCCCGGGAAGCTACACCTTC; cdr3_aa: CASILRAPGSYTF
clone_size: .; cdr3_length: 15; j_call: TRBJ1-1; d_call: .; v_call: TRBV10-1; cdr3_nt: TGCGCCAGCAGTGACCGCGGACGGCCGAACACTGAAGCTTTCTTT; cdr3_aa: CASSDRGRPNTEAFF
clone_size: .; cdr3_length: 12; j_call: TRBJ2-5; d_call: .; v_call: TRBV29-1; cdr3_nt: TGCAGCGTCCGGGCTCCGGCGGAGACCCAGTACTTC; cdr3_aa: CSVRAPAETQYF
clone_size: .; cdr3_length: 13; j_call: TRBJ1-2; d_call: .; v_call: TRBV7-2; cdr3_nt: TGTGCCAGCAGCTTGGACGGGAACTATGGCTACACCTTC; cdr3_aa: CASSLDGNYGYTF
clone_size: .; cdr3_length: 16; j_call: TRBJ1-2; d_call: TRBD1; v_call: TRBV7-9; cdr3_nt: TGTGCCAGCAGCTTAGTCTTTGGACAGGCGATCTATGGCTACACCTTC; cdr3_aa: CASSLVFGQAIYGYTF
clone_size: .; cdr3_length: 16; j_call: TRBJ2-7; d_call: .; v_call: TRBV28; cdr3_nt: TGTGCCAGCAGTTTTTTTCGGGCGGGCAGGGGTGACGAGCAGTACTTC; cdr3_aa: CASSFFRAGRGDEQYF